Below, 19 T cell receptor beta chains from the same sample are listed, as sequenced in a study of T cells in tuberculosis. Time point described: new active TB diagnosis, blood taken before or within 7 days of starting treatment. Clones were sequenced by immunoSEQ multiplex PCR, and TCRdb holds only the in-frame ones, with some missing. The data contain under 40,000 clones, approximately 94% of them singletons. The sequenced sample was PBMCs, obtained at tuberculosis diagnosis. These receptors came from an adult with tuberculosis.

This chain uses TRBV19 with TRBJ2-2; D uncertain. The V and J ends lost 1 base and 4 bases respectively, with 7 bases between them. There are 14 residues in the CDR3. CDR1 and CDR2 from the germline V gene are LNHDA and SQIVND (reference sequence). The CDR3 spells CASSIARSTGELFF. The CDR3 nucleotides read TGTGCCAGTAGTATAGCCCGGAGCACCGGGGAGCTGTTTTTT.

J is TRBJ1-2 and V is TRBV7-8; D ambiguous. The V and J ends lost 6 bases and 5 bases respectively, with 7 bases between them. The CDR3 is made up of 11 amino acids. CDR1 and CDR2 (germline): SGHVS, FQNEAQ. The CDR3 DNA follows: TGTGCCAGCAGTTCCAATTATGGCTACACCTTC. Protein: CASSSNYGYTF. Looking up the rest from reference TRBV7-8 and TRBJ1-2 gives the full variable domain: GAGVSQSPRYKVAKRGQDVALRCDPISGHVSLFWYQQALGQGPEFLTYFQNEAQLDKSGLPSDRFFAERPEGSVSTLKIQRTQQEDSAVYLCASSSNYGYTFGSGTRLTVV.

The CDR3 sequence is CASNYQERRNTQYF. CDR3 DNA: TGTGCCAGCAATTATCAGGAGCGGAGAAATACGCAGTATTTT. J is TRBJ2-3 and V is TRBV2; possibly TRBD2 for D (5 bases). V was pared by 7 bases and J by 7 bases, with 18 bases between. The CDR3 consists of 14 residues. Per germline, CDR1 SNHLY and CDR2 FYNNEI.

The chain links TRBV19 to TRBJ2-7; TRBD1 agrees at 10 bases. CDR1 LNHDA and CDR2 SQIVND come from the germline V gene (reference sequence). The CDR3 is made up of 13 amino acids. The V gene end was trimmed by 8 bases and the J gene end by 6 bases; junction bases not matched to a gene: 7. The CDR3 DNA reads as TGTGCCAGTGGGGGGACAGGGGTCGGCGAGCAGTACTTC. It yields the protein CASGGTGVGEQYF.

This chain joins TRBV4-1 and TRBJ1-1; possibly TRBD1 for D (5 bases). V lost 6 bases, J lost 8 bases, and 10 bases lay in between. The CDR3 consists of 11 residues. From germline, CDR1 is MGHRA and CDR2 YSYEKL. This CDR3 reads CASSPGREAFF. The CDR3 DNA follows: TGCGCCAGCAGTCCAGGGCGAGAAGCTTTCTTT.

This chain links TRBV19 with TRBJ1-2; 7 nucleotides agree with TRBD1. Per the germline V gene, CDR1 is LNHDA and CDR2 is SQIVND (reference sequence). V dropped 5 bases and J dropped 6; count of bases not matched to a gene: 12. The CDR3 spans 15 residues. The CDR3 protein is CASSFTAGQRNGYTF. CDR3 nucleotides: TGTGCCAGTAGTTTCACGGCGGGACAGCGAAATGGCTACACCTTC.

This chain uses TRBV5-6 with TRBJ1-3; 7 bases line up with TRBD1. V lost 1 base, J lost 3 bases, and 7 bases stayed unmatched. Germline assignment: CDR1 SGHDT and CDR2 YYEEEE. The CDR3 consists of 16 residues. CDR3 loop: CASSLRQGFFGNTIYF. CDR3 bases: TGTGCCAGCAGCTTGAGACAGGGCTTTTTTGGAAACACCATATATTTT.

This clone is a singleton in its sample. The chain combines TRBV6-1 with TRBJ2-7; TRBD2 is a possible D gene (7 bases). This CDR3 spans 13 amino acids. V was clipped by 8 bases and J by 7 bases, with 18 bases between them. Germline values: CDR1 MNHNS, CDR2 SASEGT. The DNA of the CDR3 is TGTGCCAGCCTGAAACGGGGGGCGGGTGAGCAGTACTTC. Protein sequence: CASLKRGAGEQYF.

This sequence joins TRBV19 and TRBJ1-1, with D perhaps matching TRBD1 (5 bases). The germline gives CDR1 LNHDA, CDR2 SQIVND (reference sequence). The CDR3 has 14 residues. Trimming shortened V by 6 bases and J by 0 bases, and 11 bases separated the two germline ends. The CDR3 DNA sequence: TGTGCCAGTAGCTTGGACACCATGAACACTGAAGCTTTCTTT. Amino acid sequence: CASSLDTMNTEAFF.

The chain carries TRBV4-1 and TRBJ2-1, with TRBD2 matching over 13 bases. The V gene's germline CDR1 is MGHRA and CDR2 YSYEKL. CDR3 length equals 16 residues. Germline trimming cut 4 bases from V and 2 bases from J; bases unmatched to any gene: 2. For the CDR3, the DNA is TGCGCCAGCAGCCTTGGGACTAGCGGGGCCTACAATGAGCAGTTCTTC. It is translated as CASSLGTSGAYNEQFF.

J is TRBJ1-2 and V is TRBV7-2; 9 positions match TRBD1. Germline loops: CDR1 SGHTA, CDR2 FQGNSA. J was trimmed by 7 bases and V by 4 bases; bases with no gene match: 7. The CDR3 length is 14 residues. The CDR3 is CASSSSGTGIGYTF. CDR3 DNA: TGTGCCAGCAGCTCTTCCGGGACAGGGATTGGCTACACCTTC.

This chain links TRBV28 with TRBJ2-7, with 10 bases fitting TRBD2. The V gene's germline CDR1 is MDHEN and CDR2 SYDVKM. The CDR3 totals 20 residues. V lost 3 bases and J lost 0; bases outside the gene matches: 17. CDR3 protein: CASSFPSPFSGGINSYEQYF. In DNA form, the CDR3 reads TGTGCCAGCAGTTTCCCATCCCCATTTAGCGGGGGGATTAACTCCTACGAGCAGTACTTC. Full variable domain (outside the CDR3, taken from reference TRBV28 and TRBJ2-7): DVKVTQSSRYLVKRTGEKVFLECVQDMDHENMFWYRQDPGLGLRLIYFSYDVKMKEKGDIPEGYSVSREKKERFSLILESASTNQTSMYLCASSFPSPFSGGINSYEQYFGPGTRLTVT.

This sequence joins TRBV6-5 and TRBJ2-3; possibly TRBD2 for D (6 bases). The CDR3 extends over 14 amino acids. Per germline, CDR1 MNHEY and CDR2 SVGAGI. The ends were cut back, 6 bases at V and 2 bases at J, with 12 bases in the middle. CDR3: CASREGMVTDTQYF. CDR3 sequence (DNA): TGTGCCAGCAGGGAGGGGATGGTCACAGATACGCAGTATTTT.

This clone came up once. DNA of the CDR3: TGTGCCATCAGTTCCGGGACTAGCGGGGGGCTGCAGAATGAGCAGTTCTTC. Translation gives CAISSGTSGGLQNEQFF. V gene TRBV10-3 combines with J gene TRBJ2-1, with 15 bases identical to TRBD2. The V gene end was trimmed by 5 bases and the J gene end by 7 bases; junction bases not matched to a gene: 9. This CDR3 has 17 residues. The germline CDR1 and CDR2 sequences are ENHRY and SYGVKD.

The chain recombines TRBV7-2 with TRBJ2-7; 9 bases map to TRBD1. V dropped 4 bases and J dropped 1; count of bases not matched to a gene: 5. The germline V gene encodes CDR1 SGHTA and CDR2 FQGNSA. The CDR3 length is 15 residues. DNA of the CDR3: TGTGCCAGCAGCTCACGGGACAGGGTATCCTACGAGCAGTACTTC. Amino acid sequence: CASSSRDRVSYEQYF.

The chain joins TRBV7-3 to TRBJ2-2, with 7 bases aligning to TRBD1. The CDR3 loop spans 16 amino acids. With 1 base clipped from V and 1 base from J, the junction kept 3 bases outside the gene matches. Germline CDR1 is SGHTA and CDR2 is FQGTGA. The CDR3 sequence is CASSLRGGENTGELFF. CDR3 in DNA: TGTGCCAGCAGCTTAAGAGGGGGCGAGAACACCGGGGAGCTGTTTTTT. Full variable domain (remainder filled in from reference TRBV7-3 and TRBJ2-2): GAGVSQTPSNKVTEKGKYVELRCDPISGHTALYWYRQSLGQGPEFLIYFQGTGAADDSGLPNDRFFAVRPEGSVSTLKIQRTERGDSAVYLCASSLRGGENTGELFFGEGSRLTVL.

The chain carries TRBV27 and TRBJ1-5; 7 nucleotides align to TRBD1. This CDR3 is 13 amino acids long. Germline assignment: CDR1 MNHEY and CDR2 SMNVEV (reference sequence). V lost 5 bases and J lost 4; bases outside the gene matches: 2. This CDR3 reads CASSQDRNQPQHF. The DNA of the CDR3 is TGTGCCAGCAGTCAGGACAGGAATCAGCCCCAGCATTTT.

This clone was counted once. The J gene is TRBJ2-3, the V gene TRBV12-5; 7 nucleotides line up with TRBD1. V was pared by 1 base and J by 6 bases, with 16 bases of the junction left unmatched. Germline CDR1 reads LGHNT; CDR2 reads FRNRAP. The CDR3 consists of 18 residues. CDR3 loop: CASGLALPGQQSIDTQYF. Here the CDR3 DNA reads TGTGCTAGTGGTTTGGCGTTACCGGGACAGCAATCGATCGATACGCAGTATTTT.

The chain is built from TRBV9 and TRBJ2-3; D is unclear. V shed 0 bases and J shed 4 bases, with 15 bases lying between them. Germline V CDR1 and CDR2: SGDLS, YYNGEE. CDR3 length: 16 residues. The CDR3 loop reads CASSVVGPAASDTQYF. The CDR3 nucleotides are TGTGCCAGCAGCGTAGTGGGCCCAGCCGCATCAGATACGCAGTATTTT.